This is a list of T cell receptor beta chains from one sample in a study of CD8 T cells in ankylosing spondylitis. Each CDR3 protein is one row after TCRdb ran MiXCR on the 5' RACE reads. The table has 300,000 to 350,000 distinct CDR3 sequences, around 20% seen once. Specimen: blood, either unsorted or a sorted T cell fraction (not recorded which). The receptor set was obtained from a female donor with ankylosing spondylitis or in good health (not recorded which). The CDR3 runs from the conserved cysteine through the conserved F or W. A D gene is named only where the DNA matches it firmly. Not every row has a clone size; where given, it reads once, few, many or a size class.

CDR3	DNA	J	V	size	D
CSVEPDGSDTQYF	TGCAGCGTTGAACCGGACGGGTCAGATACGCAGTATTTT	TRBJ2-3	TRBV29-1	many	NA
CSARNGVAGELFF	TGCAGTGCTAGAAACGGAGTGGCCGGGGAGCTGTTTTTT	TRBJ2-2	TRBV20-1	NA	NA
CASSLLSLGAGELFF	TGTGCCAGCAGCTTATTAAGTTTGGGTGCCGGGGAGCTGTTTTTT	TRBJ2-2	TRBV7-3	NA	NA
CASSRREGNTEAFF	TGTGCCAGCAGCCGACGGGAAGGGAACACTGAAGCTTTCTTT	TRBJ1-1	TRBV6-1	few	NA
CSVGGRASYEQYF	TGCAGCGTTGGCGGGAGGGCGTCCTACGAGCAGTACTTC	TRBJ2-7	TRBV29-1	many	TRBD2
CASSPGTVNEQFF	TGTGCCAGCAGCCCAGGGACGGTCAATGAGCAGTTCTTC	TRBJ2-1	TRBV9	many	NA
CSARGTVNTEAFF	TGCAGTGCTAGAGGGACAGTGAACACTGAAGCTTTCTTT	TRBJ1-1	TRBV20-1	NA	NA
CASSIIPGQGNTEAFF	TGCGCCAGCAGCATAATACCGGGACAGGGGAACACTGAAGCTTTCTTT	TRBJ1-1	TRBV5-1	NA	TRBD1
CSSRTGGNTGELFF	TGCAGCAGCCGGACAGGGGGAAACACCGGGGAGCTGTTTTTT	TRBJ2-2	TRBV29-1	few	TRBD1
CSAVTRLGGYTF	TGCAGTGCTGTCACTCGGCTCGGCGGCTACACCTTC	TRBJ1-2	TRBV20-1	few	NA
CASVTGLGNTIYF	TGTGCCAGCGTTACAGGACTTGGAAACACCATATATTTT	TRBJ1-3	TRBV6-2/TRBV6-3	NA	NA
CASNTLRDTEAFF	TGTGCCAGCAACACCTTGCGGGACACTGAAGCTTTCTTT	TRBJ1-1	TRBV6-1	few	NA
CSARDLAGIGRASGRREQFF	TGCAGTGCTAGAGATCTTGCTGGGATTGGAAGGGCTAGCGGGAGGAGGGAGCAGTTCTTC	TRBJ2-1	TRBV20-1	few	TRBD2
CASSQEWRQPTDTQYF	TGCGCCAGCAGCCAAGAATGGAGGCAGCCCACAGATACGCAGTATTTT	TRBJ2-3	TRBV4-3	NA	NA
CATAGVAVVNTIYF	TGTGCCACGGCAGGAGTAGCGGTGGTAAACACCATATATTTT	TRBJ1-3	TRBV12-3/TRBV12-4	many	NA
CASSLSRGDGANVLTF	TGTGCCAGCAGTTTATCGAGGGGGGATGGGGCCAACGTCCTGACTTTC	TRBJ2-6	TRBV27	NA	NA
CASSDLTGELFF	TGTGCCAGCAGTGACCTAACCGGGGAGCTGTTTTTT	TRBJ2-2	TRBV25-1	few	NA
CASSSFASWGRSPYEQYF	TGTGCCAGCAGCTCCTTCGCCTCCTGGGGTAGAAGCCCCTACGAGCAGTACTTC	TRBJ2-7	TRBV11-2	once	NA
CASSLAGLNTDTQYF	TGTGCCAGCAGCTTAGCGGGACTCAACACAGATACGCAGTATTTT	TRBJ2-3	TRBV7-2	NA	NA
CASSVRLALRTDTQYF	TGCGCCAGCAGCGTACGACTAGCCCTTCGCACAGATACGCAGTATTTT	TRBJ2-3	TRBV4-3	NA	TRBD2
CASSLSGSGNNEQFF	TGTGCCAGCAGCCTCAGCGGGAGCGGTAACAATGAGCAGTTCTTC	TRBJ2-1	TRBV9	NA	TRBD2
CSARVRESTDTQYF	TGCAGTGCTAGAGTTCGGGAAAGCACAGATACGCAGTATTTT	TRBJ2-3	TRBV20-1	few	NA
CASSYPRNEQFF	TGTGCCAGCAGTTACCCCCGCAATGAGCAGTTCTTC	TRBJ2-1	TRBV6-6	NA	NA
CASGDGSSYEQYF	TGTGCCAGCGGTGACGGAAGCTCCTACGAGCAGTACTTC	TRBJ2-7	TRBV6-2/TRBV6-3	NA	NA
CASSLTDEQYF	TGTGCCAGCAGCCTAACCGACGAGCAGTACTTC	TRBJ2-7	TRBV7-6	NA	NA
CASSYLTSGTGNEQFF	TGCGCCAGCAGTTATTTGACTAGCGGGACGGGGAATGAGCAGTTCTTC	TRBJ2-1	TRBV5-1	NA	TRBD2
CASSYSPNDRGDEQFF	TGTGCCAGCAGTTACTCCCCCAACGACAGGGGTGATGAGCAGTTCTTC	TRBJ2-1	TRBV6-6	few	TRBD1
CASSLTGSVEQETQYF	TGCGCCAGCAGCCTCACAGGGTCGGTGGAACAAGAGACCCAGTACTTC	TRBJ2-5	TRBV5-1	NA	NA